This TCR beta chain appears in the sequencing data of a study of cytomegalovirus exposure and HLA in healthy donors. General study findings and limits: TCR beta chain V- and J-gene trimming was linked, in a later analysis, to a missense variant in DCLRE1C. In a later analysis, specific HLA alleles were associated with around 17,000 TCR beta sequences at a 0.05 false discovery rate. In the analysis, some V segments, TRBV6-2 and TRBV6-3 included, were excluded as indistinguishable. The study flagged about 160 TCR beta chains as cytomegalovirus-associated.

The PCR ran on 60 Vbeta and 13 Jbeta primers. Sequencing used immunoSEQ multiplex PCR; TCRdb keeps in-frame clones, though not all of them. The top ten clones hold about 4% of a sample with tens of thousands of clones, around 77% of them seen once. Of note for this clone: Its antigen is unidentified.

V was cut by 4 bases and J by 0 bases, with 13 bases left in between. Germline loops: CDR1 MNHNS, CDR2 SASEGT. This CDR3 comprises 16 residues. Sequencing used PBMCs. This rearrangement joins TRBV6-1 to TRBJ2-4; D is possibly TRBD1 (6 bases). The TCR originated in a young man in good health and CMV-seronegative. CDR3 nucleotide sequence: TGTGCCAGCAGTGGGGGACACCGTTTAGCCAAAAACATTCAGTACTTC. Protein sequence: CASSGGHRLAKNIQYF.